This T cell receptor (beta chain) was found in a study of T cell changes during pregnancy in multiple sclerosis. The CDR3 loop spans 12 amino acids. The germline CDR1 and CDR2 sequences are SNHLY and FYNNEI. Trimming left V 10 bases short and J 5 bases short, with 14 bases between. Generated by immunoSEQ multiplex PCR, the TCRdb table keeps only in-frame clones and is missing some. The top ten clones hold around 4% of a sample with about 55,000 clones, approximately 93% of them seen once. The TCR was taken from a female donor with multiple sclerosis, enrolled in a pregnancy study. Material: CD8+ T cells from peripheral blood mononuclear cells, obtained in the second trimester of pregnancy. This chain links TRBV2 with TRBJ1-1; tentatively, D is TRBD1 (5 bases). DNA of the CDR3: TGTGCCAACCTAGGGGCGAGTACTGAAGCTTTCTTT. Protein product: CANLGASTEAFF.